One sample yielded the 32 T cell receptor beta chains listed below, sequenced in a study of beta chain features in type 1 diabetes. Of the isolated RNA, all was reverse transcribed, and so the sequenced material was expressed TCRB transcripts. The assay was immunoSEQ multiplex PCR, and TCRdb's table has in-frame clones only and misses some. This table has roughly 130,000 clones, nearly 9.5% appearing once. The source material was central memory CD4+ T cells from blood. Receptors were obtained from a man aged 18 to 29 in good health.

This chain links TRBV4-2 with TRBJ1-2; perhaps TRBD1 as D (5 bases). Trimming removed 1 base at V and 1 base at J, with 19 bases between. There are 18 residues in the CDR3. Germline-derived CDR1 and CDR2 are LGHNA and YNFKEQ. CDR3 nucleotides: TGTGCCAGCAGCCAAGTCGGGGGTATCAGCGATGATAACTATGGCTACACCTTC. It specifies CASSQVGGISDDNYGYTF.

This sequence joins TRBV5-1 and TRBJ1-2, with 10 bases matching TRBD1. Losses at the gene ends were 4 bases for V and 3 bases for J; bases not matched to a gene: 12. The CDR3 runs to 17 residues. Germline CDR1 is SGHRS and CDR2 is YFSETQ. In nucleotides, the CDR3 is TGCGCCAGCAGCAATGATCCGGGACAGGGGCTCGACTATGGCTACACCTTC. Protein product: CASSNDPGQGLDYGYTF.

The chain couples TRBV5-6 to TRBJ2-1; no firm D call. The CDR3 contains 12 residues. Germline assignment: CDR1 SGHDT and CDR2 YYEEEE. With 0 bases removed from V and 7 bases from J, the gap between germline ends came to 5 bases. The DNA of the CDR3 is TGTGCCAGCAGCTTGGACTCAAATGAGCAGTTCTTC. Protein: CASSLDSNEQFF.

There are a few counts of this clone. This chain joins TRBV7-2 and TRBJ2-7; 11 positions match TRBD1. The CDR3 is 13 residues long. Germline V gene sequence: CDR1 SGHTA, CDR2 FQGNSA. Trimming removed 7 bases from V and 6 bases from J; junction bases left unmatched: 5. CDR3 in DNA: TGTGCCAGCACCGGACAGGGGGCTGGCGAGCAGTACTTC. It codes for CASTGQGAGEQYF.

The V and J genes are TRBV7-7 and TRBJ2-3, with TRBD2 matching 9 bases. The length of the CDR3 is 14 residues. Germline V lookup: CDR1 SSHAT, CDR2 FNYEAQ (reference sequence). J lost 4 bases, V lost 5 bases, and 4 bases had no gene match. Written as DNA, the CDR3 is TGTGCCAGCAGCGCTAGCGGGGCGGCAGATACGCAGTATTTT. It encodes CASSASGAADTQYF. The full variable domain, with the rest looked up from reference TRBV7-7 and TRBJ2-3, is GAGVSQSPRYKVTKRGQDVTLRCDPISSHATLYWYQQALGQGPEFLTYFNYEAQPDKSGLPSDRFSAERPEGSISTLTIQRTEQRDSAMYRCASSASGAADTQYFGPGTRLTVL.

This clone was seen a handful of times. The CDR3 sequence is CASSFGTGVYQETQYF. The CDR3 DNA reads TGCGCCAGCAGCTTTGGGACAGGAGTGTACCAAGAGACCCAGTACTTC. The chain employs TRBV5-1 and TRBJ2-5, with 8 bases fitting TRBD1. Trimming at V came to 2 bases and at J to 0 bases, leaving 6 bases not matched to a gene. The CDR3 is 16 residues long. CDR1 and CDR2 from the germline V gene are SGHRS and YFSETQ.

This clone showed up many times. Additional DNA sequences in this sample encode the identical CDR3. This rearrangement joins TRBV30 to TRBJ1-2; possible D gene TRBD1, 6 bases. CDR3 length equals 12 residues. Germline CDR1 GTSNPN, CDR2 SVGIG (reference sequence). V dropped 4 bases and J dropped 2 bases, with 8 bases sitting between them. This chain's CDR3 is CAWTTGNYGYTF. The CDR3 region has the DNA TGTGCCTGGACGACAGGCAACTATGGCTACACCTTC.

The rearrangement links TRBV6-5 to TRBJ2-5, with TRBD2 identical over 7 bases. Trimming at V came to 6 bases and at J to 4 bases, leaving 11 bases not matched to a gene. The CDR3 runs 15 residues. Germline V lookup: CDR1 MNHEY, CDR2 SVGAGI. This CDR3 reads CASSDQGGGGETQYF. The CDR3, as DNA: TGTGCCAGCAGCGACCAAGGCGGGGGAGGAGAGACCCAGTACTTC.

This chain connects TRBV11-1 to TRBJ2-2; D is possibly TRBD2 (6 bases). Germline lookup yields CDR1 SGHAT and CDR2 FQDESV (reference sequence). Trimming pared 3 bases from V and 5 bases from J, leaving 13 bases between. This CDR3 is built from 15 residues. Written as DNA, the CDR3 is TGTGCCAGCAGCTTCCGGGGGAAGGGGACCGGGGAGCTGTTTTTT. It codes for CASSFRGKGTGELFF. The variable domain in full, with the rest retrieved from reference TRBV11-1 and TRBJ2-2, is EAEVAQSPRYKITEKSQAVAFWCDPISGHATLYWYRQILGQGPELLVQFQDESVVDDSQLPKDRFSAERLKGVDSTLKIQPAELGDSAMYLCASSFRGKGTGELFFGEGSRLTVL.

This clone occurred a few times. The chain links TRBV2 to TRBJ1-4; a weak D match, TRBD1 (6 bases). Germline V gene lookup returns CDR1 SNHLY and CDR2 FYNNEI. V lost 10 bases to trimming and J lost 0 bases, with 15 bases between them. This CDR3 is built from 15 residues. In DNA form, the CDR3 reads TGTGCCACTTTACAGGGATTCTCAACTAATGAAAAACTGTTTTTT. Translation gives CATLQGFSTNEKLFF.

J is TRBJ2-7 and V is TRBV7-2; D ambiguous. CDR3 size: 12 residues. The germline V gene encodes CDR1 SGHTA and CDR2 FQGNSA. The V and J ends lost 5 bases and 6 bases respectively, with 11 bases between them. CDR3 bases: TGTGCCAGCAGCCCAAGACTTAGCGAGCAGTACTTC. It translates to CASSPRLSEQYF.

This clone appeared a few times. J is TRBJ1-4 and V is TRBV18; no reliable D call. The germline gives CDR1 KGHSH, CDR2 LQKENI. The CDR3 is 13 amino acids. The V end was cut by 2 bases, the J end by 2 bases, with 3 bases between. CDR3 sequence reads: CASSPSTNEKLFF. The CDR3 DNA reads TGTGCCAGCTCACCATCTACTAATGAAAAACTGTTTTTT.

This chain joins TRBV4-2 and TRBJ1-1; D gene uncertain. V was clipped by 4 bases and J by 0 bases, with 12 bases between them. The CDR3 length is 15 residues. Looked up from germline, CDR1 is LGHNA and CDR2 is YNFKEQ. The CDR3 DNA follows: TGTGCCAGCAGCCCCGGGGAGTATATGAACACTGAAGCTTTCTTT. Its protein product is CASSPGEYMNTEAFF.

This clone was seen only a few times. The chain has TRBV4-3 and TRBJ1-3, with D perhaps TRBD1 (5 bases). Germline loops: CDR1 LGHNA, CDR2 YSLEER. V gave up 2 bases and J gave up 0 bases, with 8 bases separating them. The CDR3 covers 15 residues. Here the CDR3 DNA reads TGCGCCAGCAGCCAAAGGGACTTCTCTGGAAACACCATATATTTT. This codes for CASSQRDFSGNTIYF.

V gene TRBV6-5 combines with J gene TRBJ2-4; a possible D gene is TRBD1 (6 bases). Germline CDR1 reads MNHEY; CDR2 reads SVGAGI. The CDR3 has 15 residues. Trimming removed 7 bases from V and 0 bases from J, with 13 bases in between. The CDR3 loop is CASNPGQLAKNIQYF. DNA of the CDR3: TGTGCCAGCAACCCGGGACAACTAGCCAAAAACATTCAGTACTTC.

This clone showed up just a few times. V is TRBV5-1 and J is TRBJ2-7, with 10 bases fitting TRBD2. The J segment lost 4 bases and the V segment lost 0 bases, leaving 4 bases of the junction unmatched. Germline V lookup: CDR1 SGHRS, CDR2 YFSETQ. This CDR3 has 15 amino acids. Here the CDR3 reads CASSLAAGGLYEQYF. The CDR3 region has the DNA TGCGCCAGCAGCTTGGCAGCGGGGGGGCTTTACGAGCAGTACTTC.

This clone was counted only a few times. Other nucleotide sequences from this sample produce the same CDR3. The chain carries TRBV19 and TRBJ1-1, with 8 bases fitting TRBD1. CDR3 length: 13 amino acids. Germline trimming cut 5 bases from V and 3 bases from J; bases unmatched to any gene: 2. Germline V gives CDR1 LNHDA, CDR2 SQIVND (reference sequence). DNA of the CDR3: TGTGCCAGTAGTGAGGACAGGGACACTGAAGCTTTCTTT. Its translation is CASSEDRDTEAFF.

The CDR3 DNA follows: TGTGCCAGCAGCCCTCGACAGGGGTCCTACGAGCAGTACTTC. Its protein is CASSPRQGSYEQYF. The gene calls are TRBV7-9 and TRBJ2-7; 8 positions match TRBD1. The V gene's germline CDR1 is SEHNR and CDR2 FQNEAQ (reference sequence). With V trimmed by 5 bases and J by 1 base, 4 bases remained unmatched. The CDR3 contains 14 residues.

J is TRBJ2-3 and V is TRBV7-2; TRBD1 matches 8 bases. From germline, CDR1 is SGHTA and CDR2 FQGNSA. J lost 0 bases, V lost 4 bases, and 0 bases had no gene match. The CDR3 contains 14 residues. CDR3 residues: CASSWDRSTDTQYF. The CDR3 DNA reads TGTGCCAGCAGCTGGGACAGGAGCACAGATACGCAGTATTTT.

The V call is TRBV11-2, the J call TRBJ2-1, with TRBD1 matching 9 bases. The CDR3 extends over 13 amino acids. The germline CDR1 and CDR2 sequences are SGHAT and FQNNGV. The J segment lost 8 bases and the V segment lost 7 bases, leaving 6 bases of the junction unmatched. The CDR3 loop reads CASKTGGQDEQFF. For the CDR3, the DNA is TGTGCCAGCAAGACAGGGGGTCAAGATGAGCAGTTCTTC.

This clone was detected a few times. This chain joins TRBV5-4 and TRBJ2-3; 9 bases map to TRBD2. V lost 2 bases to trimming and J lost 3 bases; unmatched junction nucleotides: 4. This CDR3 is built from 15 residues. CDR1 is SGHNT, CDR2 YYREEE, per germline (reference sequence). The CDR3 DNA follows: TGTGCCAGCAGCTTCCCCCTAGCGGGGACAGATACGCAGTATTTT. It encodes CASSFPLAGTDTQYF.

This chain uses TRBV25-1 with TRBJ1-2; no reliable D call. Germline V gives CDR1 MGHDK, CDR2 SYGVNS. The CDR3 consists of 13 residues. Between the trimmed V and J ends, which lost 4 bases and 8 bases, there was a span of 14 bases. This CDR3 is CASSGPAISGYTF. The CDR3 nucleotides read TGTGCCAGCAGTGGCCCAGCGATCTCCGGCTACACCTTC.

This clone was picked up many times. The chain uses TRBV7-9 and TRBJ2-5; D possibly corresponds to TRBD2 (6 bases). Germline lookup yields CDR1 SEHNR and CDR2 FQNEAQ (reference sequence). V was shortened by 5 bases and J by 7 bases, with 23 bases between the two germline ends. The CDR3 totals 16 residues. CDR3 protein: CASSAPTRLGSWTQYF. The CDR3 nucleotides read TGTGCCAGCAGCGCGCCGACTAGACTTGGGTCGTGGACCCAGTACTTC.

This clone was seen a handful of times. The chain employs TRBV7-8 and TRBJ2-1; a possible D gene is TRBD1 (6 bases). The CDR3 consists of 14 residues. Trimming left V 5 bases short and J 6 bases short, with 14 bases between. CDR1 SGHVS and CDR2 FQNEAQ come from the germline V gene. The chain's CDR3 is CASSSQGRANEQFF. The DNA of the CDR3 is TGTGCCAGCAGCAGCCAGGGGCGTGCCAATGAGCAGTTCTTC.

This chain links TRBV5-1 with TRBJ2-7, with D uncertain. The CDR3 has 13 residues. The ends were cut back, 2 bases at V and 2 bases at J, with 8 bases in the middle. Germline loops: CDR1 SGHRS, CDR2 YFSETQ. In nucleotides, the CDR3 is TGCGCCAGCAGCTTCTACGGTACCTACGAGCAGTACTTC. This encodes CASSFYGTYEQYF.

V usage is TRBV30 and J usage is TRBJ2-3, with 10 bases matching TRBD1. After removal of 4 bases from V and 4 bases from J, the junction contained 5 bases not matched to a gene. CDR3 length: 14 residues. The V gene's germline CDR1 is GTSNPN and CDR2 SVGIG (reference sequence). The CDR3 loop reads CAWTGTGDPDTQYF. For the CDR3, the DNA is TGTGCCTGGACCGGGACAGGGGATCCAGATACGCAGTATTTT.

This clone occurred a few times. CDR3: CASSLEGMRGGRYEQFF. In DNA form, the CDR3 reads TGTGCCAGCAGCTTAGAGGGTATGCGGGGGGGCAGGTATGAGCAGTTCTTC. The J gene is TRBJ2-1, the V gene TRBV7-2; 9 positions agree with TRBD2. This CDR3 spans 17 amino acids. V trimming: 1 base; J trimming: 8 bases; junction bases outside the gene matches: 12. The germline V gene encodes CDR1 SGHTA and CDR2 FQGNSA.

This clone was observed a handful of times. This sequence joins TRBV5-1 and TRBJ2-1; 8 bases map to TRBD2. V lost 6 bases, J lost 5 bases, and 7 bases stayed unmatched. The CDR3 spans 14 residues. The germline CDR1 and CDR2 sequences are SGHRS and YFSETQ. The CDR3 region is CASTPGGANNEQFF. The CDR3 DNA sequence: TGCGCCAGCACCCCCGGGGGGGCCAACAATGAGCAGTTCTTC. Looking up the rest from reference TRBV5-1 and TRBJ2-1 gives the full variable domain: KAGVTQTPRYLIKTRGQQVTLSCSPISGHRSVSWYQQTPGQGLQFLFEYFSETQRNKGNFPGRFSGRQFSNSRSEMNVSTLELGDSALYLCASTPGGANNEQFFGPGTRLTVL.

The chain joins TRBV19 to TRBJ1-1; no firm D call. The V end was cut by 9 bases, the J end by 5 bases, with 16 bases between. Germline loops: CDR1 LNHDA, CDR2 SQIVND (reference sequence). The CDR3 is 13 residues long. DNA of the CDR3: TGTGCCAGCAAGTTGTCCTCGGGAACTGAAGCTTTCTTT. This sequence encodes CASKLSSGTEAFF.

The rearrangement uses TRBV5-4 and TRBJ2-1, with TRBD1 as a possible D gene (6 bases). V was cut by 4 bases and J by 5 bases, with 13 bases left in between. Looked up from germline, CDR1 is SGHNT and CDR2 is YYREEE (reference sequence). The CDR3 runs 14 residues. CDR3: CASSLKDSHNEQFF. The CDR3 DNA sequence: TGTGCCAGCAGCCTCAAGGACAGTCACAATGAGCAGTTCTTC.

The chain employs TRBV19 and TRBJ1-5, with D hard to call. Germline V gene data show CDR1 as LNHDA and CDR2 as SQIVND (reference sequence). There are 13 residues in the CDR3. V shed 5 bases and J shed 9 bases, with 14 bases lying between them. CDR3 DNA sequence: TGTGCCAGTAGTTACAATTCACGGGGGCCCCAGCATTTT. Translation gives CASSYNSRGPQHF.

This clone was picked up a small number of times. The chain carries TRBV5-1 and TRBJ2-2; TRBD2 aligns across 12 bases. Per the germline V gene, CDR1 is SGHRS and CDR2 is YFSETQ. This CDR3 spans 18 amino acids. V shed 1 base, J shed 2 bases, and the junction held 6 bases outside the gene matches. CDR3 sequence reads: CASSLMTSGGLNTGELFF. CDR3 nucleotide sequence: TGCGCCAGCAGCTTGATGACTAGCGGGGGCCTAAACACCGGGGAGCTGTTTTTT.